This T cell receptor (beta chain) is from a study of blood T cell repertoires in COVID-19. This clone was seen a few times. TCRdb's table, derived via immunoSEQ multiplex PCR, lists solely in-frame clones and lacks some. The sample lists roughly 220,000 clones, about 88% occurring once. Source material: PBMCs or T cells enriched from blood (not recorded which). This TCR derives from a woman aged 25 to 45 who had recovered from COVID-19.

This chain's CDR3 is CASGSTIWGREAYEQYF. CDR3 DNA: TGTGCTAGTGGTTCTACAATATGGGGCAGGGAGGCCTACGAGCAGTACTTC. This chain links TRBV12-5 with TRBJ2-7; D is possibly TRBD2 (6 bases). Trimming stripped 4 bases from V and 2 bases from J, with 21 bases between. The CDR3 sequence is 17 residues long. Per germline, CDR1 LGHNT and CDR2 FRNRAP.